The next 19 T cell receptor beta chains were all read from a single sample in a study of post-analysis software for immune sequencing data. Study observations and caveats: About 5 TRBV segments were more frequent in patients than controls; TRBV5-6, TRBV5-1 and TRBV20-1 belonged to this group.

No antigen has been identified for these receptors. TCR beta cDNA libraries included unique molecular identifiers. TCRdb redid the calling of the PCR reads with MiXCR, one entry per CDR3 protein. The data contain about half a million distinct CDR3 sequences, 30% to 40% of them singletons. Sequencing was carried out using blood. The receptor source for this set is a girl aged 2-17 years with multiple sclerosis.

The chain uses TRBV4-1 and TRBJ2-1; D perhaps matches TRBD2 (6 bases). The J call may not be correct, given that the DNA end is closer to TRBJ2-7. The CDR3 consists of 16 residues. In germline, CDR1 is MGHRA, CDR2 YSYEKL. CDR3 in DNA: TGCGCCAGCAGCCTGGGACTGGCCTTGCCCTACAATGAGCAGTACTTC. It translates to CASSLGLALPYNEQYF.

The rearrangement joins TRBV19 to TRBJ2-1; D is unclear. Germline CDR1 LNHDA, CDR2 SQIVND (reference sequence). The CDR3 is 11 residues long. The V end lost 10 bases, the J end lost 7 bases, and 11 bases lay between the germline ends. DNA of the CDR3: TGTGCCACCCGAGATCATAATGAGCAGTTCTTC. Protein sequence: CATRDHNEQFF.

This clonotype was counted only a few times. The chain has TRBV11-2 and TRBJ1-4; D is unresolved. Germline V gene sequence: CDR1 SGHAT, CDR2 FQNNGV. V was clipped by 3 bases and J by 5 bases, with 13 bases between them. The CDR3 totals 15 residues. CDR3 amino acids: CASSFTVGLNEKLFF. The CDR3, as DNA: TGTGCCAGCAGCTTTACAGTGGGATTAAATGAAAAACTGTTTTTT.

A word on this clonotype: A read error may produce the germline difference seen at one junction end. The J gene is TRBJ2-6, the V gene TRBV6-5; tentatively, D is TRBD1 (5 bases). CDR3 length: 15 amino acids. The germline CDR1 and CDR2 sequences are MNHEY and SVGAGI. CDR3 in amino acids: CASIQISAGADVLTF. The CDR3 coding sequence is TGTGCCAGCATTCAAATCTCGGCTGGGGCCGACGTCCTGACTTTC.

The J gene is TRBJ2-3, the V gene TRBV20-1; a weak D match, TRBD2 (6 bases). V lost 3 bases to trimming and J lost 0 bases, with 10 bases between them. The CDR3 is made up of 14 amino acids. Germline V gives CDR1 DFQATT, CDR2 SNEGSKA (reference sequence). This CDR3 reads CSARGLLSTDTQYF. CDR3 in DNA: TGCAGTGCTAGGGGACTCCTTAGCACAGATACGCAGTATTTT.

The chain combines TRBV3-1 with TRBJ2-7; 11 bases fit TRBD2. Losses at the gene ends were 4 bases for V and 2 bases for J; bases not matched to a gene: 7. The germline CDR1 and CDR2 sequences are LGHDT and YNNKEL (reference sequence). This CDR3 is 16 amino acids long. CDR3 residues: CASSRLLAGAPYEQYF. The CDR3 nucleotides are TGTGCCAGCAGCCGCTTACTAGCGGGGGCACCCTACGAGCAGTACTTC.

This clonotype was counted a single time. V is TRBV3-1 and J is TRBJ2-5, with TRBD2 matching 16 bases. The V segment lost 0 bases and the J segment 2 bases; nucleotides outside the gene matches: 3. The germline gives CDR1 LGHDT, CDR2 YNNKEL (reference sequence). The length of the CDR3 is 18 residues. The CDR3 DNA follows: TGTGCCAGCAGCCAAGATAGGGGACTAGCGGGGGGGCAAGAGACCCAGTACTTC. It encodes CASSQDRGLAGGQETQYF.

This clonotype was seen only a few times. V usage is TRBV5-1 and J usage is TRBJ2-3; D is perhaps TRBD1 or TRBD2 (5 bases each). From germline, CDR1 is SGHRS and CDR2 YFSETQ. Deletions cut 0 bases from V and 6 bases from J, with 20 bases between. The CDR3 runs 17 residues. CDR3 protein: CASSLGLGRSVYDTQYF. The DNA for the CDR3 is TGCGCCAGCAGCTTGGGGTTGGGACGTTCCGTCTACGATACGCAGTATTTT.

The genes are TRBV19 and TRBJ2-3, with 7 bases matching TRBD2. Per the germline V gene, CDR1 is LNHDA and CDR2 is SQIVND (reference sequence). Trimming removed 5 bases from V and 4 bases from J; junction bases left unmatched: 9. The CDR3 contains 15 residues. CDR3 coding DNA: TGTGCCAGTAGTCACCCGGGGGGAGTTGCAGATACGCAGTATTTT. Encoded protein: CASSHPGGVADTQYF.

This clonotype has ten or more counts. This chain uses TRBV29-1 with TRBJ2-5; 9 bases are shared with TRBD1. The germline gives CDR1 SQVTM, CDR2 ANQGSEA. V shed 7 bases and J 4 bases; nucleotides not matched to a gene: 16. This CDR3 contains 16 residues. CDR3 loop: CSADHPGTGRPETQYF. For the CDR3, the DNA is TGCAGCGCTGACCACCCCGGGACAGGGCGCCCAGAGACCCAGTACTTC. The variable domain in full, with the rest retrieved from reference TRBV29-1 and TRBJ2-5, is SAVISQKPSRDICQRGTSLTIQCQVDSQVTMMFWYRQQPGQSLTLIATANQGSEATYESGFVIDKFPISRPNLTFSTLTVSNMSPEDSSIYLCSADHPGTGRPETQYFGPGTRLLVL.

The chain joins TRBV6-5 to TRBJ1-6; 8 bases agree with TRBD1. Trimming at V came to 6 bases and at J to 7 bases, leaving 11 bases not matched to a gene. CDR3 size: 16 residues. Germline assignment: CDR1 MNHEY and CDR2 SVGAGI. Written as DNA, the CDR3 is TGTGCCAGCAGGGGATCTACAGGGGGTGGCAATTCACCCCTCCACTTT. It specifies CASRGSTGGGNSPLHF.

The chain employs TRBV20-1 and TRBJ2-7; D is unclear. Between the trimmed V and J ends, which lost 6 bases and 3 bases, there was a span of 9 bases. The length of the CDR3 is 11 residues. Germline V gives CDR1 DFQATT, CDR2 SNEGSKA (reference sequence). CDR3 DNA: TGCAGTGCCCTGAGTGGCTACGAGCAGTACTTC. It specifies CSALSGYEQYF.

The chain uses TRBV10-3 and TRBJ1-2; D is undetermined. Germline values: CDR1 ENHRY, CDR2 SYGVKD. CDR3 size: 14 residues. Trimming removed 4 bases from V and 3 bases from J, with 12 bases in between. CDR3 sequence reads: CAISGSDGDYGYTF. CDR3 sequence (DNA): TGTGCCATCAGTGGGTCGGACGGAGACTATGGCTACACCTTC.

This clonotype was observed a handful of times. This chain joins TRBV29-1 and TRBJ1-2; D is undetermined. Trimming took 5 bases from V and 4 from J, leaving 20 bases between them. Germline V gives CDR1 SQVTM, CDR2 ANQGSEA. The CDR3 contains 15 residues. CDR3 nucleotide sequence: TGCAGCGTTCCTCCGGGCACAGACTCGCTCTATGGCTACACCTTC. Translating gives CSVPPGTDSLYGYTF.

DNA for the CDR3: TGTGCCAGCAGTTTAGGCGACAGGGGGCCTACTGAAGCTTTCTTT. Residues: CASSLGDRGPTEAFF. This sequence joins TRBV27 and TRBJ1-1; the match to TRBD1 covers 10 bases. The J segment lost 5 bases and the V segment lost 2 bases, leaving 5 bases of the junction unmatched. This CDR3 is 15 amino acids long. Germline values: CDR1 MNHEY, CDR2 SMNVEV (reference sequence).

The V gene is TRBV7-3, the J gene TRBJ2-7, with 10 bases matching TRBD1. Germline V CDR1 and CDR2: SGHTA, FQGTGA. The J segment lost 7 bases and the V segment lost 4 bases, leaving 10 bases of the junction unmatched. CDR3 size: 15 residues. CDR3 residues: CASSSPGQGTREQYF. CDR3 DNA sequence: TGTGCCAGCAGCTCCCCGGGACAGGGGACTCGGGAGCAGTACTTC.

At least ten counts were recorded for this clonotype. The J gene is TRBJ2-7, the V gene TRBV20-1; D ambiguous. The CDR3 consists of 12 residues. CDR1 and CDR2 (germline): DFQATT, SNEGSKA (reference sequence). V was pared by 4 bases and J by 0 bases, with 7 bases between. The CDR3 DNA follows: TGCAGTGCTATTGGTCTCTCCTACGAGCAGTACTTC. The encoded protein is CSAIGLSYEQYF.

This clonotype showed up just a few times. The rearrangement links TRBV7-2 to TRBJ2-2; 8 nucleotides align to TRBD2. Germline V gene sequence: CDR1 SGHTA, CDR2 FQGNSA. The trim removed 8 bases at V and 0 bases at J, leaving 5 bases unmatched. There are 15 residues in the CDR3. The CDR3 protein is CASSEAGANTGELFF. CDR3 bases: TGTGCCAGCTCTGAAGCGGGGGCGAACACCGGGGAGCTGTTTTTT.

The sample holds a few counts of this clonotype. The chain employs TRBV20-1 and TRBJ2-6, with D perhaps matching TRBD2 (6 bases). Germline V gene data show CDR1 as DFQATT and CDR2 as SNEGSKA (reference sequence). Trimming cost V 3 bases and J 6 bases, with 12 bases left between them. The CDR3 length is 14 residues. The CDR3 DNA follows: TGCAGTGCTAGCGGGGGAGGTGAGGCCAACGTCCTGACTTTC. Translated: CSASGGGEANVLTF.